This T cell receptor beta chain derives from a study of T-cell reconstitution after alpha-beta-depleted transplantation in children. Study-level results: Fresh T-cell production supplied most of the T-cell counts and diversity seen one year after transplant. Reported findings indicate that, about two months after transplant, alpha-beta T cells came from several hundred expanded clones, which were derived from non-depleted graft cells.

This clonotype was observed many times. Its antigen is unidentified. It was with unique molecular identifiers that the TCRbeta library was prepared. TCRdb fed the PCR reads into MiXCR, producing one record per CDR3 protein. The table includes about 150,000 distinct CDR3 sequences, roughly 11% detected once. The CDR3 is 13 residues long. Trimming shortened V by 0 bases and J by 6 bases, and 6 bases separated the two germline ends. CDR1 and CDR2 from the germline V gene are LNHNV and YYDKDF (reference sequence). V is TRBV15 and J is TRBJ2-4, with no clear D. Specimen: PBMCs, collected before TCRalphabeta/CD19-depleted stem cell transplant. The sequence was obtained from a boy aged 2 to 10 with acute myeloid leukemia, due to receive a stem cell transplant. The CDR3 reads CATSRDARNIQYF. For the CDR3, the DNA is TGTGCCACCAGCAGAGATGCCCGAAACATTCAGTACTTC.